The sequence of this T cell receptor beta chain was determined in a study of T cells in Graves' hyperthyroidism and ophthalmopathy. This clonotype appeared a few times. As yet, its antigen is unknown. The CDR3 consists of 16 residues. Germline V gene sequence: CDR1 SNHLY, CDR2 FYNNEI. The J segment lost 2 bases and the V segment lost 2 bases, leaving 7 bases of the junction unmatched. Amplified TCR beta CDR3 regions came from RNA transcripts. The HTBI primer set served for first-round RT-PCR of the TCR CDR3. TCRdb re-called the multiplex PCR reads through MiXCR, storing one row per CDR3 protein. The sample includes 800,000 or so distinct CDR3 sequences, more than 30% of them seen just once. Study findings and constraints: Within blood appeared most thyroid clonotypes that had expanded above 0.001. The model anticipated ophthalmopathy a median 6.5 months pre-onset.

Fresh peripheral blood, 7.5 to 10 ml of it, supplied the PBMCs. The receptor was derived from a man between 18 and 29 years old with Graves' hyperthyroidism. V usage is TRBV2 and J usage is TRBJ2-7; 9 bases align to TRBD2. Sample: blood. CDR3 nucleotides: TGTGCCAGCAGTGAATGGGTGACTAGCGGTACCTACGAGCAGTACTTC. Amino acid sequence: CASSEWVTSGTYEQYF.